A selection of T cell receptor beta chains follows, all from one sample in a study of shared clonotypes between healthy human individuals. Data came from immunoSEQ multiplex PCR; TCRdb stores just in-frame clones and leaves some out. The sample carries hundreds of thousands of clones, about 91% recorded once. What was sequenced was naive CD8+ T cells sorted from blood. These receptors were taken from a man aged 25-45 years in good health. The CDR3 runs from the conserved cysteine through the conserved F or W. A D gene is named only where the DNA matches it firmly. A row's size may be missing; if present it is once, few, many or a size class.

j_gene,d_gene,v_gene,abundance,CDR3nt,CDR3aa
TRBJ2-7,.,TRBV10-3,.,TGTGCCATCAGTGAGTCTGGGACTCGGTACGAGCAGTACTTC,CAISESGTRYEQYF
TRBJ2-1,.,TRBV27,.,TGTGCCAGCAGTCAGGGGCTTCCGGGGAATGAGCAGTTCTTC,CASSQGLPGNEQFF
TRBJ1-1,TRBD1,TRBV15,.,TGTGCCACCAGCCCTCACAGGGGGAACACTGAAGCTTTCTTT,CATSPHRGNTEAFF
TRBJ2-7,TRBD1,TRBV7-9,.,TGTGCCAGCAGCTTATTCTCCGGGACAGGCGCCACCTACGAGCAGTACTTC,CASSLFSGTGATYEQYF
TRBJ2-6,.,TRBV10-2,.,TGCGCCAGCCTGGGACGGCCTCGGGGTGGGGCCAACGTCCTGACTTTC,CASLGRPRGGANVLTF
TRBJ1-2,TRBD1,TRBV29-1,.,TGCAGCGACCAACAGGGGGCGCACGGCTACACCTTC,CSDQQGAHGYTF
TRBJ2-5,.,TRBV18,.,TGTGCCAGCTCACCGCGGCAGGGTAAAAAAGAGACCCAGTACTTC,CASSPRQGKKETQYF
TRBJ2-5,TRBD1,TRBV2,once,TGTGCCAGCAGTTTCGAACCCGGGACAGACACCTTGGAGACCCAGTACTTC,CASSFEPGTDTLETQYF
TRBJ2-1,.,TRBV29-1,.,TGCAGCGTTGAAGGCGGACAGGGATCCGGGACTAGCATGGATGAGCAGTTCTTC,CSVEGGQGSGTSMDEQFF
TRBJ2-2,.,TRBV5-5,.,TGTGCCAGCAGGCCGGACAGGAACACCGGGGAGCTGTTTTTT,CASRPDRNTGELFF
TRBJ1-1,.,TRBV12-5,.,TGTGCTAGTGGTTGGACTGACAGCGGTGAAGCTTTCTTT,CASGWTDSGEAFF
TRBJ2-3,TRBD1,TRBV27,.,TGTGCCAGCAGTTTAAGGGACAGGGCGGCAGATACGCAGTATTTT,CASSLRDRAADTQYF
TRBJ1-5,.,TRBV7-9,once,TGTGCCAGCAGCTCTGGGGGGGTGGGCAATCAGCCCCAGCATTTT,CASSSGGVGNQPQHF
TRBJ2-1,TRBD2,TRBV9,.,TGTGCCAGCAGCCCTTGGACTAGCGGGGACAATGAGCAGTTCTTC,CASSPWTSGDNEQFF
TRBJ1-1,.,TRBV29-1,.,TGCAGCGTCGAGGACGGCGTGAACACTGAAGCTTTCTTT,CSVEDGVNTEAFF
TRBJ2-1,.,TRBV27,.,TGTGCCAGCAGTTTGAACTATAATGAGCAGTTCTTC,CASSLNYNEQFF
TRBJ2-7,.,TRBV7-2,.,TGTGCCAGCAGCTTAGGGGCTAGATCCCCCCTCGAGCAGTACTTC,CASSLGARSPLEQYF
TRBJ1-2,TRBD1,TRBV6-1,.,TGTGCCAGCAGTGCGACAGGGGTGCGGTATGGCTACACCTTC,CASSATGVRYGYTF
TRBJ2-7,TRBD1,TRBV5-6,.,TGTGCCAGCAGCTTGGGACAGGGGGCCTCCTACGAGCAGTACTTC,CASSLGQGASYEQYF
TRBJ2-7,.,TRBV20-1,.,TGCAGTGTTCCAAGGGGCTACGAGCAGTACTTC,CSVPRGYEQYF
TRBJ2-2,.,TRBV7-2,.,TGTGCCAGCAGCTTAAACCGTTTCACCGGGGAGCTGTTTTTT,CASSLNRFTGELFF
TRBJ2-6,.,TRBV9,.,TGTGCCAGCAGCGTAGGGATCACGGGTCCTGGGGCCAACGTCCTGACTTTC,CASSVGITGPGANVLTF
TRBJ2-7,.,TRBV7-9,.,TGTGCCAGCAGCCCAGTCGAAGGGGCCCTTCACGAGCAGTACTTC,CASSPVEGALHEQYF
TRBJ2-7,.,TRBV6-1,.,TGTGCCAGCAGTGTTACCCCTCTGCACGGGGGACTCGGGGGCTACGAGCAGTACTTC,CASSVTPLHGGLGGYEQYF
TRBJ2-1,TRBD1,TRBV10-1,.,TGCGCCAGCAGTGAGGGACAGGGTGGATTGAATGAGCAGTTCTTC,CASSEGQGGLNEQFF
TRBJ2-7,TRBD1,TRBV7-8,.,TGTGCCAGCAGCTTAGAAGGGACAGGGTCGTACGAGCAGTACTTC,CASSLEGTGSYEQYF
TRBJ2-1,.,TRBV7-6,.,TGTGCCAGCAGCTTCACTTTCAATGAGCAGTTCTTC,CASSFTFNEQFF
TRBJ2-7,.,TRBV7-2,.,TGTGCCAGCAGCTTACCGAACTACGAGCAGTACTTC,CASSLPNYEQYF